What follows are 13 T cell receptor beta chains derived from one specimen sequenced in a study of beta chain features in type 1 diabetes. The study's findings and limits: Type 1 diabetes patients had TCRB CDR3s that were shorter (moderately but significantly so) in all four CD4+ subsets.

The study reverse transcribed the entire isolated RNA, so it sequenced expressed TCRB transcripts. Sequencing used immunoSEQ multiplex PCR; TCRdb keeps in-frame clones, though not all of them. The top ten clones hold approximately 0.043% of a sample with 500,000 to 850,000 clones, about 14% of them seen once. What these receptors recognize is not known. Input material: naive CD4+ T cells from blood. The receptors stem from a man in his late teens or twenties with type 1 diabetes.

The V and J genes are TRBV5-1 and TRBJ2-3; D not certain. Germline V CDR1 and CDR2: SGHRS, YFSETQ. V was pared by 2 bases and J by 2 bases, with 15 bases between. The CDR3 totals 16 residues. The CDR3 reads CASSFPHGQTTDTQYF. The CDR3 DNA reads as TGCGCCAGCAGCTTCCCACATGGGCAGACCACAGATACGCAGTATTTT.

This clone was counted only a few times. This chain links TRBV10-3 with TRBJ1-2; D not resolved. Trimming stripped 6 bases from V and 6 bases from J, with 20 bases between. Germline CDR1 reads ENHRY; CDR2 reads SYGVKD. The CDR3 length is 15 residues. The CDR3 is CAIREGRMWMDGYTF. CDR3 nucleotides: TGTGCCATCAGGGAAGGGAGGATGTGGATGGATGGCTACACCTTC.

The chain couples TRBV5-1 to TRBJ2-3, with D perhaps being TRBD1 or TRBD2 (5 bases each). The CDR3 loop spans 15 amino acids. The germline V and J ends were trimmed by 1 base and 0 bases, with 9 bases remaining between them. Per germline, CDR1 SGHRS and CDR2 YFSETQ. This CDR3 reads CASSLRGSSTDTQYF. The DNA for the CDR3 is TGCGCCAGCAGCTTGCGGGGCAGTAGCACAGATACGCAGTATTTT.

This clone was counted between two and nine times. The DNA for the CDR3 is TGTGCCAGCAGTCTACTAGCGAATGACAATGAGCAGTTCTTC. It specifies CASSLLANDNEQFF. V is TRBV6-4 and J is TRBJ2-1; 7 bases match TRBD2. Germline assignment: CDR1 MRHNA and CDR2 SNTAGT. After removal of 5 bases from V and 5 bases from J, the junction contained 6 bases not matched to a gene. The CDR3 contains 14 residues.

This clone was seen more than once but under ten times. The chain carries TRBV28 and TRBJ2-7; D not resolved. The ends were cut back, 5 bases at V and 0 bases at J, with 14 bases in the middle. This CDR3 spans 15 amino acids. The germline CDR1 and CDR2 sequences are MDHEN and SYDVKM. This chain's CDR3 is CASSIQDGYSYEQYF. The CDR3 DNA reads TGTGCCAGCAGTATTCAGGACGGCTACTCCTACGAGCAGTACTTC. The full variable domain, in which reference TRBV28 and TRBJ2-7 provide the parts outside the CDR3, is DVKVTQSSRYLVKRTGEKVFLECVQDMDHENMFWYRQDPGLGLRLIYFSYDVKMKEKGDIPEGYSVSREKKERFSLILESASTNQTSMYLCASSIQDGYSYEQYFGPGTRLTVT.

This clone was seen a handful of times. The V call is TRBV5-1, the J call TRBJ2-7, with 8 positions matching TRBD2. The CDR3 sequence is 15 residues long. Germline V gene lookup returns CDR1 SGHRS and CDR2 YFSETQ. V gave up 2 bases and J gave up 5 bases; unmatched junction bases: 9. The CDR3 coding sequence is TGCGCCAGCAGCTTAGGACTAGCCGACAGAGACGAGCAGTACTTC. This sequence encodes CASSLGLADRDEQYF.

This clone was counted a few times. The V gene is TRBV27, the J gene TRBJ2-7; D call uncertain. Germline-derived CDR1 and CDR2 are MNHEY and SMNVEV (reference sequence). Trimming removed 3 bases at V and 2 bases at J, with 11 bases between. The CDR3 covers 14 residues. DNA for the CDR3: TGTGCCAGCAGTTTCAGTCCGGGTCCCTACGAGCAGTACTTC. This encodes CASSFSPGPYEQYF.

The chain employs TRBV9 and TRBJ1-2; no firm D call. The CDR3 is made up of 13 amino acids. Trimming removed 0 bases at V and 8 bases at J, with 11 bases between. The germline CDR1 and CDR2 sequences are SGDLS and YYNGEE. The CDR3 sequence is CASSVAPLDGYTF. CDR3 in DNA: TGTGCCAGCAGCGTAGCCCCCCTTGACGGCTACACCTTC.

This clone occurred a few times. The CDR3 coding sequence is TGCGCCAGCAGCCTGGAAGGGGCGGGCGTCTACGAGCAGTACTTC. It translates to CASSLEGAGVYEQYF. The rearrangement uses TRBV5-1 and TRBJ2-7, with D possibly called TRBD1 or TRBD2 (5 bases each). The V end was cut by 4 bases, the J end by 3 bases, with 17 bases between. The V gene's germline CDR1 is SGHRS and CDR2 YFSETQ. The CDR3 is 15 amino acids.

The CDR3 sequence: CAIRGQRGYYGYTF. CDR3 nucleotides: TGTGCCATTAGGGGCCAACGTGGGTACTATGGCTACACCTTC. V gene TRBV28 combines with J gene TRBJ1-2, with D possibly being TRBD1 (5 bases). The CDR3 is made up of 14 amino acids. Deletions cut 10 bases from V and 3 bases from J, with 18 bases between. Per the germline V gene, CDR1 is MDHEN and CDR2 is SYDVKM.

This chain connects TRBV5-6 to TRBJ2-7, with TRBD2 identical over 7 bases. This CDR3 contains 16 residues. V shed 1 base and J 1 base; nucleotides not matched to a gene: 8. CDR1 is SGHDT and CDR2 is YYEEEE in the germline V gene. The CDR3, as DNA: TGTGCCAGCAGCTTGAGGTCCGCGGGGGAATCCTACGAGCAGTACTTC. This gives the protein CASSLRSAGESYEQYF.

This clone was seen only a few times. The junction departs from germline at one end; a sequencing error may be responsible. V and J are TRBV6-1 and TRBJ2-1, with D possibly being TRBD1 (5 bases). This CDR3 is 9 amino acids long. CDR1 and CDR2 (germline): MNHNS, SASEGT. CDR3 loop: CASSEGAVF. In DNA form, the CDR3 reads TGTGCCAGCAGCGAAGGGGCGGTCTTC.

A few counts support this clone. The sample holds other DNA sequences that translate to the same CDR3. This chain links TRBV7-9 with TRBJ2-5; D call uncertain. This CDR3 region has 13 residues. The V gene lost 1 base and the J gene lost 4 bases, with 7 bases spanning the gap. Germline assignment: CDR1 SEHNR and CDR2 FQNEAQ (reference sequence). CDR3 in DNA: TGTGCCAGCAGCTTAGGGCGAGGAGAGACCCAGTACTTC. This encodes CASSLGRGETQYF.